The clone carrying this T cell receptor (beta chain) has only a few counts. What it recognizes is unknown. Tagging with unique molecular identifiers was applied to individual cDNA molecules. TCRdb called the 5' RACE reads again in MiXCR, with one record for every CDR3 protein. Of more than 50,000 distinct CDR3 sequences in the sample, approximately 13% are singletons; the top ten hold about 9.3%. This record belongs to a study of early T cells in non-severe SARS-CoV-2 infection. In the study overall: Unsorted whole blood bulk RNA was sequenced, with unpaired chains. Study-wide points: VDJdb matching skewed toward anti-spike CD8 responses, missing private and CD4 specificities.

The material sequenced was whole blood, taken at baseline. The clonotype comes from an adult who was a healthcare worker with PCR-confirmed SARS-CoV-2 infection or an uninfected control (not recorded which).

In DNA form, the CDR3 reads TGTGCCAGCAGCTTAAAGCTCGATCCGGATACGCAGTATTTT. Residues: CASSLKLDPDTQYF. This rearrangement joins TRBV11-2 to TRBJ2-3, with no clear D. The V end lost 2 bases, the J end lost 6 bases, and 12 bases lay between the germline ends. Per germline, CDR1 SGHAT and CDR2 FQNNGV. The CDR3 is 14 amino acids.